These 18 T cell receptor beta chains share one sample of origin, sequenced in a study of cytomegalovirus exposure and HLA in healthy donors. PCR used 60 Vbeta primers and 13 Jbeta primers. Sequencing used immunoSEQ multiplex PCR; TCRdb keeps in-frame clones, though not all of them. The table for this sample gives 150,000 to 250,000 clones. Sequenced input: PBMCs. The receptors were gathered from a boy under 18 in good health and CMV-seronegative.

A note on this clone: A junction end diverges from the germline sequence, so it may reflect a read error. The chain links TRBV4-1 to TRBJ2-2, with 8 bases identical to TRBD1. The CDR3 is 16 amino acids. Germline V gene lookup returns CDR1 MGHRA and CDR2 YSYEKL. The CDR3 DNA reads TGCGCCGGCAGCCGCGGACAGGGCGGGAATTCCGGGGAGCTGTTTTTT. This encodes CAGSRGQGGNSGELFF.

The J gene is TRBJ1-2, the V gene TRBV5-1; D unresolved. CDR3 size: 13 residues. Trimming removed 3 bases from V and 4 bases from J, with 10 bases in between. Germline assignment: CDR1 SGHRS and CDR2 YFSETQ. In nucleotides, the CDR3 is TGCGCCAGCAGCTATGACCGGGGCTATGGCTACACCTTC. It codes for CASSYDRGYGYTF.

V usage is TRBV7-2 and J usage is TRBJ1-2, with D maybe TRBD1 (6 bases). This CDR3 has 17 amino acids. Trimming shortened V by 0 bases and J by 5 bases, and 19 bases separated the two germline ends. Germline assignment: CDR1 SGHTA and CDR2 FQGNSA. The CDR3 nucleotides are TGTGCCAGCAGCTTAGCGGGGGCTCTAGGGGGGGAGTATGGCTACACCTTC. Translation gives CASSLAGALGGEYGYTF.

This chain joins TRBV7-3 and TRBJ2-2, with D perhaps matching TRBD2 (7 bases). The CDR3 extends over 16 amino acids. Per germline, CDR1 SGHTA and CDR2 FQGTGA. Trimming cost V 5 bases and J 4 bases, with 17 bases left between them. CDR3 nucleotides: TGTGCCAGCAGCGTAGAGGGGGGGCGCGGCACCGGGGAGCTGTTTTTT. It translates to CASSVEGGRGTGELFF.

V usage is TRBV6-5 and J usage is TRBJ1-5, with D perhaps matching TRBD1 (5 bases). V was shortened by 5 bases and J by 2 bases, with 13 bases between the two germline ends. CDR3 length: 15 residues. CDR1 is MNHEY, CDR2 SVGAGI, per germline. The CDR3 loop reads CASSNAGGGNQPQHF. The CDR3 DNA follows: TGTGCCAGCAGTAACGCGGGGGGAGGCAATCAGCCCCAGCATTTT.

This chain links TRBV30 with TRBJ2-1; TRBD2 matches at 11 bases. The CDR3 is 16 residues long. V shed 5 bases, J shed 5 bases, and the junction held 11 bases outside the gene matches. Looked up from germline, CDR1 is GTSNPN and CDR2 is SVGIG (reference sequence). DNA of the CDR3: TGTGCCTGGGTTCCATTAGCGGGGGGGCCGGACAATGAGCAGTTCTTC. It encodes CAWVPLAGGPDNEQFF.

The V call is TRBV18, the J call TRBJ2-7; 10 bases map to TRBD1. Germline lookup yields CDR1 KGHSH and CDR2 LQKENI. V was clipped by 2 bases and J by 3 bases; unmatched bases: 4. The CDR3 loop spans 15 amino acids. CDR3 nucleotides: TGTGCCAGCTCACCAGGGACAGGGGAGGGCTACGAGCAGTACTTC. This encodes CASSPGTGEGYEQYF.

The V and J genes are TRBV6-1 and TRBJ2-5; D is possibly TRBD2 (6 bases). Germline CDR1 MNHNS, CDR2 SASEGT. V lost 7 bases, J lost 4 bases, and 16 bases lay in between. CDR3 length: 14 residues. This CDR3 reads CASTLPGVGETQYF. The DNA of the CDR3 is TGTGCCAGCACTCTACCGGGGGTCGGAGAGACCCAGTACTTC.

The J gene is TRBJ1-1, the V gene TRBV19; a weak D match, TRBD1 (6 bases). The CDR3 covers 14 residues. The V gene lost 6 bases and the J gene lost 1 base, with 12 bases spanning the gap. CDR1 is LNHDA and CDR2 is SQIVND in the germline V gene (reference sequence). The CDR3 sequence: CASRLTGRNTEAFF. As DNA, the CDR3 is TGTGCCAGTAGACTGACAGGACGGAACACTGAAGCTTTCTTT.

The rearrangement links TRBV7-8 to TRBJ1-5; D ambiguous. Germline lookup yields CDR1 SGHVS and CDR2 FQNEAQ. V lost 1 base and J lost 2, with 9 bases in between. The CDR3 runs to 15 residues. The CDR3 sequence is CASSLGGSGNQPQHF. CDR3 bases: TGTGCCAGCAGCTTAGGAGGGAGTGGCAATCAGCCCCAGCATTTT.

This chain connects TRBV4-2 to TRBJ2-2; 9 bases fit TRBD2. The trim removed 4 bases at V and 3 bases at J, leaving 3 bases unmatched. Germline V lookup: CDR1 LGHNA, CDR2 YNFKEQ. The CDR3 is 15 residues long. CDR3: CASSRRGGDTGELFF. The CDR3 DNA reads TGTGCCAGCAGCCGGCGGGGGGGGGACACCGGGGAGCTGTTTTTT.

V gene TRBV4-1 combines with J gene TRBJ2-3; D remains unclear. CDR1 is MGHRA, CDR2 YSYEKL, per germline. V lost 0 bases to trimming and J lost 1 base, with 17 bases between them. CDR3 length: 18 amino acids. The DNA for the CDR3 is TGCGCCAGCAGCCAAGAGGTGCCGGGTTCGCCTGGCACAGATACGCAGTATTTT. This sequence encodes CASSQEVPGSPGTDTQYF.

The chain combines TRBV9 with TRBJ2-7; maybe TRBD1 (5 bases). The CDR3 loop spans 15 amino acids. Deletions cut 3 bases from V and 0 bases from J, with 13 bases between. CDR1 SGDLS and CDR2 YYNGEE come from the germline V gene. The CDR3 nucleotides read TGTGCCAGCAGCGCTGGGCAGGGAAGCTCCTACGAGCAGTACTTC. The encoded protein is CASSAGQGSSYEQYF.

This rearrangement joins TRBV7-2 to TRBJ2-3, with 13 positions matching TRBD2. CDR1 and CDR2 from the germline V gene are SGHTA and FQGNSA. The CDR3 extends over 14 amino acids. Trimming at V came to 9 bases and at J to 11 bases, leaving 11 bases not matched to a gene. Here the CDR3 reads CASHSPRLAGGQYF. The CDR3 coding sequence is TGTGCCAGTCATTCTCCCCGACTAGCGGGGGGGCAGTATTTT.

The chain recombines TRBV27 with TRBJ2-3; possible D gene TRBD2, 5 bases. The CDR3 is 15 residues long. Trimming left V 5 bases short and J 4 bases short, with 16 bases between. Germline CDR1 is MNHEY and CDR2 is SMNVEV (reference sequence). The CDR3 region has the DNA TGTGCCAGCAGTACTGTGGTAGCGAGTTCAGATACGCAGTATTTT. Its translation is CASSTVVASSDTQYF.

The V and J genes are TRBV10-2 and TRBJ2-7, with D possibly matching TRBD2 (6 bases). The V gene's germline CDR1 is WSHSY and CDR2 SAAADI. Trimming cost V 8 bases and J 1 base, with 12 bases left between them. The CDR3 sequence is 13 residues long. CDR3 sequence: CASWDFPSYEQYF. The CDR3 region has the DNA TGCGCCAGCTGGGACTTTCCATCCTACGAGCAGTACTTC.

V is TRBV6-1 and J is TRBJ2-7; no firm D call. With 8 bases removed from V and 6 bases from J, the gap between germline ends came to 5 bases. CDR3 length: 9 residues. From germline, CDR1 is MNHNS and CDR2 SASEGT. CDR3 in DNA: TGTGCCAGCGGCCGCGAGCAGTACTTC. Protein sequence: CASGREQYF.

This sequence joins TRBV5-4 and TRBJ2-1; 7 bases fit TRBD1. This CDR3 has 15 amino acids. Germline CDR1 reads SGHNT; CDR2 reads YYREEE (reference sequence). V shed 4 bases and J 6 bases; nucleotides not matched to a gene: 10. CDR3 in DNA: TGTGCCAGCAGCCCGATCGCGACAGGGATCAATGAGCAGTTCTTC. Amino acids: CASSPIATGINEQFF.